One sample yielded the 20 T cell receptor beta chains listed below, sequenced in a study of cytomegalovirus exposure and HLA in healthy donors (dated by TCRdb to between 2016 and 2019). Libraries were constructed by the immunoSEQ multiplex PCR assay. For the multiplex PCR, a mixture combining 60 forward primers for TCR Vbeta segments and 13 reverse primers for TCR Jbeta segments was used. Sourced from immuneACCESS, this table was stored by TCRdb with only in-frame sequences that have V and J called. A share of the clones is absent; for the studies checked, an unresolved V gene accounts for under half, and the remainder has no known explanation. For this sample there are 100,000 to 150,000 clones; roughly 75% appear just once. Approximately 5% of the sample is taken by the ten largest. Sequenced material: PBMCs. These receptors all come from a man under 40 in good health and CMV-seronegative.

V is TRBV7-9 and J is TRBJ1-1, with TRBD1 matching 9 bases. V shed 2 bases and J 6 bases; nucleotides not matched to a gene: 7. CDR3 length: 15 amino acids. CDR1 and CDR2 from the germline V gene are SEHNR and FQNEAQ (reference sequence). CDR3 in DNA: TGTGCCAGCAGCTTAAACAGGGGGCGAGGTTCTGAAGCTTTCTTT. This translates into CASSLNRGRGSEAFF.

CDR3 sequence reads: CASTLDYSGANVLTF. The CDR3 nucleotides are TGTGCCAGCACCCTAGATTACTCTGGGGCCAACGTCCTGACTTTC. The rearrangement links TRBV6-5 to TRBJ2-6; no firm D call. This CDR3 has 15 residues. The V gene's germline CDR1 is MNHEY and CDR2 SVGAGI. The ends were cut back, 7 bases at V and 0 bases at J, with 10 bases in the middle.

Worth noting for this clone: Relative to the germline gene, one junction end is altered; a read error may explain this. The chain employs TRBV12-5 and TRBJ2-7; TRBD1 matches at 8 bases. The germline gives CDR1 LGHNT, CDR2 FRNRAP. The CDR3 runs 11 residues. The CDR3 spells CASGRDRTLWF. The CDR3 coding sequence is TGTGCTAGTGGACGGGACAGGACTCTATGGTTC.

The CDR3 DNA sequence: TGCGCCAGCAGCTTGGCAGGGACAAGAGCTTTCTTT. It translates to CASSLAGTRAFF. The chain is built from TRBV5-1 and TRBJ1-1; the D gene is possibly TRBD1 (6 bases). Germline V lookup: CDR1 SGHRS, CDR2 YFSETQ. This CDR3 spans 12 amino acids. Trimming shortened V by 0 bases and J by 10 bases, and 10 bases separated the two germline ends.

The chain employs TRBV4-1 and TRBJ2-7; D is possibly TRBD2 (6 bases). This CDR3 is built from 15 residues. The V end lost 0 bases, the J end lost 2 bases, and 11 bases lay between the germline ends. Germline CDR1 is MGHRA and CDR2 is YSYEKL. The DNA for the CDR3 is TGCGCCAGCAGCCAAGACGGGGGAGTTACCTACGAGCAGTACTTC. It encodes CASSQDGGVTYEQYF.

The chain carries TRBV18 and TRBJ1-2; TRBD1 aligns across 7 bases. The CDR3 has 15 residues. Germline assignment: CDR1 KGHSH and CDR2 LQKENI. J lost 6 bases, V lost 6 bases, and 13 bases had no gene match. In DNA form, the CDR3 reads TGTGCCAGCTCCCCAAATCAAGACAGGGCGGATGGCTACACCTTC. As protein: CASSPNQDRADGYTF.

The rearrangement joins TRBV19 to TRBJ2-7; TRBD1 agrees at 9 bases. V lost 5 bases to trimming and J lost 6 bases; unmatched junction nucleotides: 2. Per the germline V gene, CDR1 is LNHDA and CDR2 is SQIVND (reference sequence). This CDR3 comprises 12 residues. The CDR3 DNA reads TGTGCCAGTAGTGAGGACAGGGGCGAGCAGTACTTC. It codes for CASSEDRGEQYF.

CDR3 loop: CASSYQQGARDTQYF. The CDR3 DNA reads TGTGCCAGCAGTTACCAACAGGGGGCACGGGATACGCAGTATTTT. The chain has TRBV6-5 and TRBJ2-3; TRBD1 matches at 9 bases. This CDR3 comprises 15 residues. The V and J ends lost 2 bases and 6 bases, in that order; junction bases with no gene match: 6. Germline V gene sequence: CDR1 MNHEY, CDR2 SVGAGI.

This clone was detected only once. This chain links TRBV6-6 with TRBJ2-7, with D possibly being TRBD2 (5 bases). The CDR3 sequence is 15 residues long. V lost 2 bases and J lost 1, with 12 bases in between. The germline gives CDR1 MNHNY, CDR2 SVGAGI (reference sequence). The CDR3: CASSYVVGRSYEQYF. The CDR3 DNA reads as TGTGCCAGCAGTTACGTTGTTGGGAGATCCTACGAGCAGTACTTC.

Only a few counts were recorded for this clone. The chain recombines TRBV28 with TRBJ2-7; unclear D gene. The CDR3 length is 14 residues. Germline V gene sequence: CDR1 MDHEN, CDR2 SYDVKM. V was pared by 0 bases and J by 0 bases, with 6 bases between. CDR3 amino acids: CASSLWASSYEQYF. The CDR3 nucleotides are TGTGCCAGCAGTTTATGGGCCAGCTCCTACGAGCAGTACTTC. The full variable domain, in which reference TRBV28 and TRBJ2-7 provide the parts outside the CDR3, is DVKVTQSSRYLVKRTGEKVFLECVQDMDHENMFWYRQDPGLGLRLIYFSYDVKMKEKGDIPEGYSVSREKKERFSLILESASTNQTSMYLCASSLWASSYEQYFGPGTRLTVT.

There are a few counts of this clone. The chain employs TRBV6-1 and TRBJ1-5; TRBD1 is a possible D gene (5 bases). V was clipped by 2 bases and J by 4 bases, with 15 bases between them. Germline CDR1 reads MNHNS; CDR2 reads SASEGT. CDR3 length: 16 residues. The DNA of the CDR3 is TGTGCCAGCAGTGAAAAGAACAGGCTGAGGAATCAGCCCCAGCATTTT. Protein: CASSEKNRLRNQPQHF.

V and J are TRBV19 and TRBJ1-2, with a tentative D call TRBD1 (6 bases). Germline loops: CDR1 LNHDA, CDR2 SQIVND (reference sequence). The V gene lost 11 bases and the J gene lost 4 bases, with 14 bases spanning the gap. CDR3 length equals 12 residues. In DNA, the CDR3 is TGTGCCGCCAAAGGACAGAGCTATGGCTACACCTTC. It translates to CAAKGQSYGYTF.

The rearrangement uses TRBV18 and TRBJ1-6; TRBD1 might be the D (6 bases). Looked up from germline, CDR1 is KGHSH and CDR2 is LQKENI. The CDR3 covers 14 residues. The germline V and J ends were trimmed by 6 bases and 7 bases, with 13 bases remaining between them. For the CDR3, the DNA is TGTGCCAGCTCCCGTACAGGGCTAAATTCACCCCTCCACTTT. Amino acid sequence: CASSRTGLNSPLHF.

The rearrangement links TRBV6-1 to TRBJ2-3; tentatively, D is TRBD2 (7 bases). Trimming took 4 bases from V and 6 from J, leaving 20 bases between them. From germline, CDR1 is MNHNS and CDR2 SASEGT. The CDR3 covers 16 residues. The CDR3 DNA is TGTGCCAGCAGTGTATGGGGAGGGGGGGGCGACGATACGCAGTATTTT. It yields the protein CASSVWGGGGDDTQYF.

This sequence joins TRBV5-1 and TRBJ2-7; D is possibly TRBD1 (8 bases). CDR3 size: 13 residues. Germline CDR1 is SGHRS and CDR2 is YFSETQ. The V end was cut by 4 bases, the J end by 7 bases, with 15 bases between. CDR3 protein: CASSREDRDEQYF. As DNA, the CDR3 is TGCGCCAGCAGCCGGGAGGACAGGGATGAGCAGTACTTC.

The chain couples TRBV13 to TRBJ2-1; 8 nucleotides match TRBD1. Looked up from germline, CDR1 is PRHDT and CDR2 is FYEKMQ (reference sequence). The length of the CDR3 is 15 residues. J was trimmed by 4 bases and V by 5 bases; bases with no gene match: 7. The DNA of the CDR3 is TGTGCCAGCAGCCCCCCGTGGACAGGGTACAATGAGCAGTTCTTC. As protein: CASSPPWTGYNEQFF. The variable domain in full, with the rest retrieved from reference TRBV13 and TRBJ2-1, is AAGVIQSPRHLIKEKRETATLKCYPIPRHDTVYWYQQGPGQDPQFLISFYEKMQSDKGSIPDRFSAQQFSDYHSELNMSSLELGDSALYFCASSPPWTGYNEQFFGPGTRLTVL.

CDR3: CASSGGGRALGGADTQYF. As DNA, the CDR3 is TGTGCCAGCAGTGGGGGAGGAAGGGCCCTCGGAGGCGCAGATACGCAGTATTTT. This sequence joins TRBV2 and TRBJ2-3, with D perhaps TRBD2 (6 bases). V dropped 4 bases and J dropped 4 bases, with 24 bases sitting between them. Germline V gene lookup returns CDR1 SNHLY and CDR2 FYNNEI. The CDR3 has 18 residues.

The chain links TRBV30 to TRBJ2-2, with TRBD2 identical over 10 bases. Trimming removed 4 bases from V and 6 bases from J; junction bases left unmatched: 11. CDR3 size: 16 residues. Germline lookup yields CDR1 GTSNPN and CDR2 SVGIG (reference sequence). The CDR3 here is CAWIASGRAPAGELFF. CDR3 DNA sequence: TGTGCCTGGATCGCAAGCGGGAGGGCCCCTGCCGGGGAGCTGTTTTTT.

This chain joins TRBV5-1 and TRBJ2-7; D unresolved. Germline values: CDR1 SGHRS, CDR2 YFSETQ. The CDR3 has 14 residues. V was trimmed by 0 bases and J by 1 base, leaving 8 bases between them. This chain's CDR3 is CASSLVRHSYEQYF. The CDR3 nucleotides are TGCGCCAGCAGCTTGGTGCGCCATTCCTACGAGCAGTACTTC.

The chain carries TRBV28 and TRBJ2-3; TRBD1 aligns across 8 bases. Germline CDR1 is MDHEN and CDR2 is SYDVKM. CDR3 length: 16 residues. The V and J ends lost 2 bases and 1 base, in that order; junction bases with no gene match: 5. The DNA for the CDR3 is TGTGCCAGCAGTTTAAGGACAGGGAGCGGCACAGATACGCAGTATTTT. This sequence encodes CASSLRTGSGTDTQYF.